The clone carrying this T cell receptor (beta chain) occurred once. TCRdb processed the 5' RACE reads anew with MiXCR; each CDR3 protein has one entry. The sample consists of 65,000 to 90,000 distinct CDR3 sequences, 10% to 15% of them appearing once. This entry comes from a study of T-cell memory formation after mild COVID-19. CDR3 size: 12 residues. CDR1 and CDR2 from the germline V gene are LGHDT and YNNKEL (reference sequence). J lost 7 bases, V lost 5 bases, and 4 bases had no gene match. V and J are TRBV3-1 and TRBJ2-5, with 7 bases identical to TRBD1. This sequence originates from a man between 18 and 35 years old who had mild COVID-19 (a few samples of this study predate the infection). Cell type and time point are not known. The sequencing sample was made of PBMCs or a T cell subset sorted from them (not recorded which). The chain's CDR3 is CASSGQVGTQYF. DNA for the CDR3: TGTGCCAGCAGCGGACAGGTCGGGACCCAGTACTTC.